These T cell receptor beta chains were read from a single sample in a study of cytomegalovirus exposure and HLA in healthy donors. The protocol was immunoSEQ multiplex PCR, while the TCRdb copy is restricted to in-frame clones and leaves out a portion. This table has tens of thousands of clones, 84% appearing once. Sequenced: PBMCs. Source of these receptors: a woman aged 18-29 years in good health and CMV-seropositive. Each CDR3 is given with its conserved first and last residue. Fields, in order: D gene, V gene, J gene, clone size, CDR3 protein, CDR3 DNA. The D gene is left open where the match is weak. Where a row states a size, it is once, few, many or the class of an expanded clone; other rows omit it.

D: TRBD1; V: TRBV19; J: TRBJ2-7; size: -; CDR3: CASSIDYRDSFYEQYF; DNA: TGTGCCAGTAGTATAGACTATCGGGACAGCTTCTACGAGCAGTACTTC
D: -; V: TRBV7-6; J: TRBJ2-1; size: many; CDR3: CASSLVASSYGEQFF; DNA: TGTGCCAGCAGCTTAGTGGCTAGCTCCTACGGTGAGCAGTTCTTC
D: -; V: TRBV4-3; J: TRBJ2-2; size: once; CDR3: CASSRGVTNTGELFF; DNA: TGCGCCAGCAGCCGGGGGGTGACGAACACCGGGGAGCTGTTTTTT
D: TRBD1; V: TRBV5-1; J: TRBJ2-7; size: -; CDR3: CASKHGDSSYEQYF; DNA: TGCGCCAGCAAGCATGGGGACAGTTCCTACGAGCAGTACTTC
D: TRBD2; V: TRBV28; J: TRBJ2-1; size: -; CDR3: CASRGLAASSYNEQFF; DNA: TGTGCCAGCCGGGGACTAGCGGCGAGCTCCTACAATGAGCAGTTCTTC
D: -; V: TRBV27; J: TRBJ1-4; size: -; CDR3: CASSLGGVDEKLFF; DNA: TGTGCCAGCAGTTTAGGAGGGGTCGATGAAAAACTGTTTTTT
D: -; V: TRBV2; J: TRBJ2-5; size: -; CDR3: CASSFRQDETQYF; DNA: TGTGCCAGCAGCTTCAGACAAGATGAGACCCAGTACTTC
D: TRBD1; V: TRBV19; J: TRBJ2-2; size: once; CDR3: CASRDSGTGAFAGELFF; DNA: TGTGCCAGTAGAGATTCGGGGACAGGGGCTTTTGCCGGGGAGCTGTTTTTT
D: -; V: TRBV5-4; J: TRBJ2-3; size: -; CDR3: CASSLSVPDTQYF; DNA: TGTGCCAGCAGCTTGAGCGTCCCAGATACGCAGTATTTT
D: TRBD2; V: TRBV4-2; J: TRBJ2-3; size: -; CDR3: CASSQHSGGVTDTQYF; DNA: TGTGCCAGCAGCCAACATAGCGGGGGGGTCACAGATACGCAGTATTTT
D: -; V: TRBV6-1; J: TRBJ1-4; size: -; CDR3: CASREGNNEKLFF; DNA: TGTGCCAGCAGGGAGGGGAATAATGAAAAACTGTTTTTT
D: TRBD2; V: TRBV27; J: TRBJ2-1; size: once; CDR3: CASRTSGGRIYNEQFF; DNA: TGTGCCAGCAGGACTAGCGGGGGGAGGATCTACAATGAGCAGTTCTTC
D: TRBD1; V: TRBV30; J: TRBJ1-2; size: -; CDR3: CAWSVQETGVYGYTF; DNA: TGTGCCTGGAGTGTACAGGAGACAGGGGTCTATGGCTACACCTTC
D: -; V: TRBV6-1; J: TRBJ1-1; size: few; CDR3: CASALGRPNTEAFF; DNA: TGTGCCAGCGCCTTGGGCAGGCCGAACACTGAAGCTTTCTTT
D: TRBD1; V: TRBV14; J: TRBJ1-2; size: -; CDR3: CASSHPGQGSFGYTF; DNA: TGTGCCAGCAGCCACCCCGGACAGGGTTCTTTTGGCTACACCTTC
D: -; V: TRBV27; J: TRBJ2-6; size: -; CDR3: CASRLQPDQGSRANVLTF; DNA: TGTGCCAGCAGGCTACAACCTGATCAGGGCTCTCGGGCCAACGTCCTGACTTTC
D: TRBD1; V: TRBV5-1; J: TRBJ1-6; size: -; CDR3: CASSPGTENSPLHF; DNA: TGCGCCAGCAGTCCCGGGACAGAGAATTCACCCCTCCACTTT
D: -; V: TRBV13; J: TRBJ2-5; size: -; CDR3: CASRATGLGETQYF; DNA: TGTGCCAGCAGGGCCACAGGGCTGGGGGAGACCCAGTACTTC
D: -; V: TRBV6-1; J: TRBJ1-1; size: -; CDR3: CASSEIGQSEAFF; DNA: TGTGCCAGCAGTGAAATAGGACAGTCTGAAGCTTTCTTT
D: -; V: TRBV11-2; J: TRBJ2-5; size: -; CDR3: CASSPWPEETQYF; DNA: TGTGCCAGCAGCCCCTGGCCAGAAGAGACCCAGTACTTC
D: -; V: TRBV10-2; J: TRBJ2-1; size: -; CDR3: CATTDGGRTYNEQFF; DNA: TGCGCCACCACGGATGGGGGCCGAACCTACAATGAGCAGTTCTTC
D: TRBD1; V: TRBV14; J: TRBJ2-7; size: once; CDR3: CASSQEARYRGFDEQYF; DNA: TGTGCCAGCAGCCAAGAAGCCCGGTACAGGGGCTTCGACGAGCAGTACTTC
D: -; V: TRBV2; J: TRBJ1-3; size: once; CDR3: CASSEASLNTIYF; DNA: TGTGCCAGCAGTGAGGCCAGTCTCAACACCATATATTTT
D: -; V: TRBV10-3; J: TRBJ1-1; size: -; CDR3: CAISGAGDAEAFF; DNA: TGTGCCATCAGTGGCGCAGGGGACGCTGAAGCTTTCTTT
D: -; V: TRBV5-8; J: TRBJ2-5; size: -; CDR3: CASSSRGLETQYF; DNA: TGTGCCAGCAGCTCCAGGGGATTGGAGACCCAGTACTTC
D: -; V: TRBV4-2; J: TRBJ2-1; size: -; CDR3: CASSQDVVFGRGWSSYNEQFF; DNA: TGTGCCAGCAGCCAAGATGTGGTTTTTGGACGGGGATGGTCCTCCTACAATGAGCAGTTCTTC
D: TRBD2; V: TRBV7-6; J: TRBJ2-5; size: once; CDR3: CASSLAQPSGATQYF; DNA: TGTGCCAGCAGCTTAGCGCAACCTAGCGGGGCAACCCAGTACTTC
D: TRBD2; V: TRBV27; J: TRBJ2-5; size: -; CDR3: CASSSERGGETQYF; DNA: TGTGCCAGCAGTTCAGAGCGGGGGGGAGAGACCCAGTACTTC
D: TRBD1; V: TRBV29-1; J: TRBJ1-1; size: -; CDR3: CSPSGDSTEAFF; DNA: TGCAGCCCCTCGGGGGACAGCACTGAAGCTTTCTTT
D: TRBD1; V: TRBV7-2; J: TRBJ2-7; size: once; CDR3: CASSEWDRDYYEQYF; DNA: TGTGCCAGCAGCGAGTGGGACAGGGATTATTACGAGCAGTACTTC
D: -; V: TRBV19; J: TRBJ2-2; size: -; CDR3: CASSIGLTNTGELFF; DNA: TGTGCCAGTAGTATCGGACTAACGAACACCGGGGAGCTGTTTTTT
D: -; V: TRBV2; J: TRBJ2-7; size: -; CDR3: CASSDIAYRANEQYF; DNA: TGTGCCAGCAGTGATATAGCATACAGGGCCAACGAGCAGTACTTC
D: -; V: TRBV27; J: TRBJ1-1; size: -; CDR3: CASTPWVGGDTEAFF; DNA: TGTGCCAGCACCCCCTGGGTGGGAGGGGACACTGAAGCTTTCTTT
D: -; V: TRBV2; J: TRBJ2-7; size: few; CDR3: CASSETGPGPYEQYF; DNA: TGTGCCAGCAGTGAAACAGGCCCCGGCCCCTACGAGCAGTACTTC
D: TRBD1; V: TRBV5-6; J: TRBJ1-2; size: -; CDR3: CASSRGQGGNGYTF; DNA: TGTGCCAGCAGTCGAGGACAGGGAGGCAATGGCTACACCTTC
D: TRBD1; V: TRBV28; J: TRBJ2-7; size: -; CDR3: CAITGGELTEQYF; DNA: TGTGCCATTACAGGGGGCGAATTAACTGAGCAGTACTTC
D: -; V: TRBV28; J: TRBJ1-5; size: -; CDR3: CASSRGYQPQHF; DNA: TGTGCCAGCAGTCGGGGATACCAGCCCCAGCATTTT
D: -; V: TRBV6-4; J: TRBJ1-1; size: -; CDR3: CASSQGVPNTEAFF; DNA: TGTGCCAGCAGCCAAGGGGTTCCGAACACTGAAGCTTTCTTT
D: TRBD2; V: TRBV5-1; J: TRBJ2-3; size: -; CDR3: CASSLVAGVITDTQYF; DNA: TGCGCCAGCAGCTTGGTCGCGGGGGTCATCACAGATACGCAGTATTTT
D: TRBD2; V: TRBV9; J: TRBJ2-5; size: -; CDR3: CASSVDLAVERTQYF; DNA: TGTGCCAGCAGCGTAGATCTAGCGGTTGAGAGGACCCAGTACTTC
D: -; V: TRBV6-5; J: TRBJ1-5; size: -; CDR3: CASSYSGGADQPQHF; DNA: TGTGCCAGCAGTTACTCCGGGGGGGCCGATCAGCCCCAGCATTTT
D: -; V: TRBV25-1; J: TRBJ2-1; size: -; CDR3: CASSDHGPDEQFF; DNA: TGTGCCAGCAGTGATCATGGGCCAGATGAGCAGTTCTTC
D: -; V: TRBV5-1; J: TRBJ1-1; size: -; CDR3: CASSSPGLLNTEAFF; DNA: TGCGCCAGCAGCTCTCCGGGACTCCTGAACACTGAAGCTTTCTTT
D: TRBD1; V: TRBV6-5; J: TRBJ2-7; size: -; CDR3: CASSVTRGPSYEQYF; DNA: TGTGCCAGCTCTGTGACGAGGGGGCCTAGTTACGAGCAGTACTTC
D: -; V: TRBV6-1; J: TRBJ2-5; size: -; CDR3: CASSEAPGAGEAQYF; DNA: TGTGCCAGCAGTGAAGCTCCGGGGGCGGGGGAGGCCCAGTACTTC
D: -; V: TRBV10-2; J: TRBJ2-1; size: -; CDR3: CASSERVLSSYNEQFF; DNA: TGCGCCAGCAGTGAGAGAGTCTTGAGCTCCTACAATGAGCAGTTCTTC
D: TRBD1; V: TRBV19; J: TRBJ2-3; size: -; CDR3: CASTPGQGAADTQYF; DNA: TGTGCCAGTACTCCGGGACAGGGGGCCGCAGATACGCAGTATTTT
D: TRBD1; V: TRBV27; J: TRBJ2-2; size: -; CDR3: CACKGTGASRTGELFF; DNA: TGTGCCTGCAAGGGAACAGGGGCGAGTCGCACCGGGGAGCTGTTTTTT
D: TRBD2; V: TRBV25-1; J: TRBJ2-7; size: -; CDR3: CASSDQGLASEQYF; DNA: TGTGCCAGCAGTGACCAAGGACTAGCCTCCGAGCAGTACTTC
D: -; V: TRBV5-4; J: TRBJ1-2; size: -; CDR3: CASSAGDAGAGYTF; DNA: TGTGCCAGCAGTGCAGGGGACGCGGGTGCGGGCTACACCTTC
D: TRBD1; V: TRBV7-2; J: TRBJ1-2; size: once; CDR3: CASSFPGQSYGYTF; DNA: TGTGCCAGCAGCTTCCCGGGACAGTCATATGGCTACACCTTC
D: -; V: TRBV27; J: TRBJ1-4; size: -; CDR3: CASKRTNGGANEKLFF; DNA: TGTGCCAGCAAGCGGACAAATGGGGGGGCTAATGAAAAACTGTTTTTT
D: TRBD2; V: TRBV18; J: TRBJ2-1; size: -; CDR3: CASSPPGLAGERSVYNEQFF; DNA: TGTGCCAGCTCACCCCCGGGACTAGCGGGGGAGCGATCAGTTTACAATGAGCAGTTCTTC
D: -; V: TRBV4-2; J: TRBJ2-7; size: once; CDR3: CASSQEDQTAVYEQYF; DNA: TGTGCCAGCAGCCAAGAAGATCAGACAGCCGTCTACGAGCAGTACTTC
D: -; V: TRBV9; J: TRBJ1-2; size: -; CDR3: CASSVGQDYGYTF; DNA: TGTGCCAGCAGCGTAGGGCAGGACTATGGCTACACCTTC
D: TRBD1; V: TRBV6-5; J: TRBJ1-5; size: -; CDR3: CASSFPTGENQPQHF; DNA: TGTGCCAGCAGTTTTCCGACAGGGGAAAATCAGCCCCAGCATTTT
D: TRBD1; V: TRBV7-6; J: TRBJ1-2; size: -; CDR3: CASSGQGGVGYTF; DNA: TGTGCCAGCAGCGGACAGGGAGGGGTAGGCTACACCTTC
D: -; V: TRBV28; J: TRBJ2-7; size: -; CDR3: CASSFQGSYEQYF; DNA: TGTGCCAGCAGTTTCCAGGGGTCCTACGAGCAGTACTTC
D: TRBD1; V: TRBV10-3; J: TRBJ1-1; size: -; CDR3: CAISVSLGQGGGTEAFF; DNA: TGTGCCATCAGTGTTAGTTTGGGACAGGGAGGCGGTACTGAAGCTTTCTTT